The rows below give T cell receptor beta chains drawn from one sample of a study of STAT3 mutations in large granular lymphocyte leukemia. TCRdb keeps only in-frame clones here, not all; method: immunoSEQ multiplex PCR. Of roughly 31,000 clones listed, around three quarters are singletons. Input material: peripheral blood mononuclear cells. All receptors derive from a woman aged 45-59 years with T-cell large granular lymphocyte leukemia. Some clones in this sample may be carry-over from other donors' samples. Each CDR3 is given with its conserved first and last residue. The order of the fields is clone size, J gene, V gene, D gene, CDR3 DNA, CDR3 protein. The D gene is left open where the match is weak. Part of the rows lack a size; the others show once, few, many or a class for expanded clones.

>once|TRBJ2-3|TRBV30|.
TGTGCCTGGAGTTGGGGTGGAACAGATACGCAGTATTTT
CAWSWGGTDTQYF
>.|TRBJ1-2|TRBV28|.
TGTGCCAGCAGTTTACCGCAGGGATACTATGGCTACACCTTC
CASSLPQGYYGYTF
>.|TRBJ1-2|TRBV28|.
TGTGCCAGCAGGACCGTAGAGGACCCTAACTATGGCTACACCTTC
CASRTVEDPNYGYTF
>few|TRBJ1-4|TRBV28|.
TGTGCCAGCTATGGGGGTATTGAAAAACTGTTTTTT
CASYGGIEKLFF
>.|TRBJ1-5|TRBV18|.
TGTGCCAGCTCACCAGACAAGGCAAATCAGCCCCAGCATTTT
CASSPDKANQPQHF
>few|TRBJ2-3|TRBV5-5|.
TGTGCCAGCAGCTTAGGGTGGACAGATACGCAGTATTTT
CASSLGWTDTQYF
>.|TRBJ2-7|TRBV29-1|.
TGCAGCGTTGAAGATCCAGGTGACTACGAGCAGTACTTC
CSVEDPGDYEQYF
>.|TRBJ2-6|TRBV4-3|TRBD1
TGCGCCAGCAGCCAAGAACTGTACAGGGGCACTGGGGCCAACGTCCTGACTTTC
CASSQELYRGTGANVLTF
>few|TRBJ2-2|TRBV2|TRBD1
TGTGCCGGGCACAGGGGAAGGACCGGGGAGCTGTTTTTT
CAGHRGRTGELFF
>.|TRBJ1-5|TRBV18|TRBD1
TGTGCCAGCTCACCACCCGGGACAGGGGTTCAGCCCCAGCATTTT
CASSPPGTGVQPQHF
>.|TRBJ2-3|TRBV19|.
TGTGCCAGTAGTTCGGGACCATCCACAGATACGCAGTATTTT
CASSSGPSTDTQYF
>.|TRBJ2-3|TRBV18|TRBD1
TGTGCCAGCTCACAACCGGGACAGTCGCAGGCGCAGTATTTT
CASSQPGQSQAQYF
>.|TRBJ1-5|TRBV10-2|.
TGCGCCACCAGTCGACAGAGCAATCAGCCCCAGCATTTT
CATSRQSNQPQHF
>once|TRBJ2-7|TRBV28|.
TGTGCCAGCAAGAGGGGCGGATCCTACGAGCAGTACTTC
CASKRGGSYEQYF
>.|TRBJ2-1|TRBV28|TRBD1
TGTGCCAGCAGTCGTGGGACAGGGCGGCCTGGGGCTAATGAGCAGTTCTTC
CASSRGTGRPGANEQFF
>.|TRBJ2-1|TRBV9|TRBD2
TGTGCCAGCAGCTCCGGGACTAGCGGGAACTGGGCCTACAATGAGCAGTTCTTC
CASSSGTSGNWAYNEQFF
>.|TRBJ2-7|TRBV5-6|TRBD1
TGTGCCAGCAGACCCCTAGACAGGGCCTACGAGCAGTACTTC
CASRPLDRAYEQYF
>.|TRBJ2-2|TRBV6-6|TRBD1
TGTGCCAGCAGTAACGGACAGGTTAGCACCGGGGAGCTGTTTTTT
CASSNGQVSTGELFF
>.|TRBJ1-2|TRBV29-1|.
TGCAGCGCCCCGACAGAGAGTAACTATGGCTACACCTTC
CSAPTESNYGYTF
>.|TRBJ1-1|TRBV30|TRBD1
TGTGCCTGCTTCCCTGGGACAGGGGGCGCGGACACTGAAGCTTTCTTT
CACFPGTGGADTEAFF
>.|TRBJ2-7|TRBV28|TRBD2
TGTGCCAGCAGTTTACTAGCGGGAGAACGCGAGCAGTACTTC
CASSLLAGEREQYF
>.|TRBJ2-7|TRBV11-3|.
TGTGCCAGCAGCACTGGGGACGAGCAGTACTTC
CASSTGDEQYF
>.|TRBJ1-2|TRBV9|.
TGTGCCAGCAGCGACCAGGGAGGGGGCTATGGCTACACCTTC
CASSDQGGGYGYTF
>.|TRBJ2-7|TRBV5-1|.
TGCGCCAGCAGCTTGAGTACCGGGAGCTACGAGCAGTACTTC
CASSLSTGSYEQYF
>.|TRBJ2-2|TRBV7-9|TRBD1
TGTGCCAGCAGCTTGACAGGGACGAACACCGGGGAGCTGTTTTTT
CASSLTGTNTGELFF
>.|TRBJ1-1|TRBV4-1|.
TGCGCCAGCAGCCAGGCCGGAGGGTCCCCTGAAGCTTTCTTT
CASSQAGGSPEAFF
>.|TRBJ2-5|TRBV5-6|.
TGTGCCAGCAGCTTGTCCGCAGGGAGAAAGACCCAGTACTTC
CASSLSAGRKTQYF
>few|TRBJ2-2|TRBV5-1|.
TGCGCCAGCAGCTTGGAAGGCTTGAGGGCCGGGGAGCTGTTTTTT
CASSLEGLRAGELFF